This paragraph reports one T cell receptor (beta chain). These data are taken from a study of blood T cell repertoires in COVID-19. Study-wide context: Specimens from acute and convalescent COVID-19 originated in the United States, Italy and Spain. Sources were T cells, B-cell-depleted T cells, or PBMCs; the material itself was cDNA or gDNA.

In the authors' methods: Amplification with reference gene primers provided the estimates of nucleated cell counts. The assay was immunoSEQ multiplex PCR, and TCRdb's table has in-frame clones only and misses some. V and J calls and clone size are given by that table; D and trimming were obtained from the DNA. The sample has some 400,000 clones, roughly nine tenths seen once; the top ten hold 0.86%. Trimming removed 4 bases from V and 5 bases from J; junction bases left unmatched: 4. The CDR3 runs 14 residues. The V gene's germline CDR1 is SGHNT and CDR2 YYREEE (reference sequence). Source material: PBMCs or T cells enriched from blood (not recorded which). The receptor was isolated from a woman aged 40 to 50 who had been exposed to COVID-19. This rearrangement joins TRBV5-4 to TRBJ1-3; 9 bases agree with TRBD1. This chain's CDR3 is CASSKTGGRNTIYF. DNA for the CDR3: TGTGCCAGCAGCAAAACAGGGGGCAGAAACACCATATATTTT.